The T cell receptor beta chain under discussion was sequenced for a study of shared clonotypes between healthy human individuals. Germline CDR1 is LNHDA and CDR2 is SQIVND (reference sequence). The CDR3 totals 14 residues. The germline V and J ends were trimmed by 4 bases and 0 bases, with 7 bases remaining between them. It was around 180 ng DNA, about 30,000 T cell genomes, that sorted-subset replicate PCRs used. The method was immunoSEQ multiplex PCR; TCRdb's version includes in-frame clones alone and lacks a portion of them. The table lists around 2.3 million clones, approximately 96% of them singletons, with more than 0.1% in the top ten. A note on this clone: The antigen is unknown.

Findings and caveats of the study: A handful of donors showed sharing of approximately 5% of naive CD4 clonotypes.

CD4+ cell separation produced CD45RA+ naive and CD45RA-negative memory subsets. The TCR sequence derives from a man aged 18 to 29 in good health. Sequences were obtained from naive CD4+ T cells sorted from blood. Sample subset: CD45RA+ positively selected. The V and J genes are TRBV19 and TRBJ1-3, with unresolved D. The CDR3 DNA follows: TGTGCCAGTAGTAGGCAGAGCTCTGGAAACACCATATATTTT. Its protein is CASSRQSSGNTIYF.